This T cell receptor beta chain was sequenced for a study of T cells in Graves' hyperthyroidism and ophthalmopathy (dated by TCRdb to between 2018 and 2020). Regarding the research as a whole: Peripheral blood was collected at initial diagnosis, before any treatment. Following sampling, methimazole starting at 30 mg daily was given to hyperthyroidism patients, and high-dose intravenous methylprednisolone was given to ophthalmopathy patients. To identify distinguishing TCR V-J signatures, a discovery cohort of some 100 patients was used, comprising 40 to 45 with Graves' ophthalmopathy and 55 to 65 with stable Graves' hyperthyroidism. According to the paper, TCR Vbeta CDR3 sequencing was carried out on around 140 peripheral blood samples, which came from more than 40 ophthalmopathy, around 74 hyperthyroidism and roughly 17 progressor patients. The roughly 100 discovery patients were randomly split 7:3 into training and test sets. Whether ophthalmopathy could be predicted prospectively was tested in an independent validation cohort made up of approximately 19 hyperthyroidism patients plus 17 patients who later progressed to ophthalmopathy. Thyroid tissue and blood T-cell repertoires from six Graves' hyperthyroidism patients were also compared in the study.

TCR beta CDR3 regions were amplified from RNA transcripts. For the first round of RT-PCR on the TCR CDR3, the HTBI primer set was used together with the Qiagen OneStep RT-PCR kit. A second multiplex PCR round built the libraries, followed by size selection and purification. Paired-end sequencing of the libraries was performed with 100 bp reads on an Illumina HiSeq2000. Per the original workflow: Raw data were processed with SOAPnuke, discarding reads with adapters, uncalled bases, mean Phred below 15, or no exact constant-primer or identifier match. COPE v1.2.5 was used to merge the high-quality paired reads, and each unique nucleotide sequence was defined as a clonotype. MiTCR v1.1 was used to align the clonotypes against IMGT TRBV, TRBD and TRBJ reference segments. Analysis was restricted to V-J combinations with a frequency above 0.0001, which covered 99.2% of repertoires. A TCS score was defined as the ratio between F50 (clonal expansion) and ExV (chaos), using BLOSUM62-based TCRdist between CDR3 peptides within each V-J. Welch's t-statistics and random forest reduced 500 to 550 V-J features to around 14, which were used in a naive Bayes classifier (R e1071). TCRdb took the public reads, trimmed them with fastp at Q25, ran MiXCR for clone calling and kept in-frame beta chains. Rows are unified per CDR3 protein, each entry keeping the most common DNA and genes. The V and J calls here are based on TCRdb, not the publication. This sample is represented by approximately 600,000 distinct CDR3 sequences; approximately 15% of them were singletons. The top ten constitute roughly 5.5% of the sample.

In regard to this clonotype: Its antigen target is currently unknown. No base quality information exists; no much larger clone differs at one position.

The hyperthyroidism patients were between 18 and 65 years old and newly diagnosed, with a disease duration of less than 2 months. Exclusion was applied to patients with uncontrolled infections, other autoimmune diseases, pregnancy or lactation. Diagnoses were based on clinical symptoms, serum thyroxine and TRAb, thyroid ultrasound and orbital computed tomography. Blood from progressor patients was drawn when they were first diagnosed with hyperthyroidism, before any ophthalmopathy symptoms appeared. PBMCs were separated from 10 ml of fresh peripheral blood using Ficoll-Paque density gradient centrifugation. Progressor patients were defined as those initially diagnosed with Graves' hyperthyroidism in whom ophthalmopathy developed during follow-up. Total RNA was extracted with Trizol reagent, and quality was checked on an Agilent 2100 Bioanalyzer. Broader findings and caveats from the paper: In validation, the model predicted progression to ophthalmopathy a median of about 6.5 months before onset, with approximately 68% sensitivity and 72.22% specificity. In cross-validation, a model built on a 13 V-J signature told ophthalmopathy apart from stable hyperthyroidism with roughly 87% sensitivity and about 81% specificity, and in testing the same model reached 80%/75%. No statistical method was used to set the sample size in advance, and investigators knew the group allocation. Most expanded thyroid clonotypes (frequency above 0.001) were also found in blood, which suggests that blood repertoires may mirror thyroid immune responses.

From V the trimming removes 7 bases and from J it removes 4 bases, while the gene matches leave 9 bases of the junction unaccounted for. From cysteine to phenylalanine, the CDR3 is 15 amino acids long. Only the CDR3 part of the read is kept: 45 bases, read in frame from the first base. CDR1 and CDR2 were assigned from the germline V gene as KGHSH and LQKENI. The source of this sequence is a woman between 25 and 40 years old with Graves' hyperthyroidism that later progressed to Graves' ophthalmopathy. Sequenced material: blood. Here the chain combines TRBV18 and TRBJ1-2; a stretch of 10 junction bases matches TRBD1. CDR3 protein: CASLPGTGAPYGYTF. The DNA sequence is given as TGTGCCAGCTTACCCGGGACAGGGGCACCCTATGGCTACACCTTC.